This TCR beta chain originates from a study of blood T cells in healthy people across ages. Using a J-beta primer mix together with a sample-barcoded 5' primer, a second PCR was run for about 6 to 11 cycles. TCRdb used MiXCR to reprocess the 5' RACE reads, holding one entry per CDR3 protein. The table shows hundreds of thousands of distinct CDR3 sequences, with roughly 41% occurring only once. Study results and limitations: Per-million-T-cell TCR beta diversity fell roughly linearly with age. Long-lived donors exceeded aged donors in naive CD4+ cells and diversity.

Germline V CDR1 and CDR2: DFQATT, SNEGSKA (reference sequence). The V and J ends lost 5 bases and 7 bases respectively, with 24 bases between them. CDR3 size: 15 residues. This clonotype has just a few counts. Its antigen is currently unknown. This sequence joins TRBV20-1 and TRBJ2-7; D assignment may be TRBD1 or TRBD2 (5 bases each). The sample was blood. The receptor comes from a man older than 75 in good health. CDR3 nucleotide sequence: TGCAGTGCTGTCACGCTTGGGGGAGCAGACAATGAGCAGTACTTC. It codes for CSAVTLGGADNEQYF.